The present T cell receptor (beta chain) was sequenced within a study of cytotoxic CD8 clonotypes in ibrutinib-treated CLL (dated by TCRdb to about 2021). About the full investigation: The cohort was composed of 11 relapsed/refractory and about 15 treatment-naive patients; IGHV unmutated status was identified in 17 patients. Partial responses were observed in 24 patients and complete responses in 2; after a median follow-up of around 68 months, remission was maintained in around 14 patients and progression was observed in approximately twelve. Of the approximately 86 people in the trial, around 25 had longitudinal samples available. Cryopreserved peripheral blood mononuclear cells were collected at three points: before therapy, at response, and at either sustained remission or disease progression. Every sample from remission and from progressive disease was obtained while the patients were still on ibrutinib. Response samples were obtained after a median of around eleven months of treatment, with a range of roughly 6 to 40 months. An average of around 250,000 productive templates and 94,082 productive rearrangements was obtained per sample. Results and caveats for the whole study, not just this receptor: Sampling times were not matched between patients in sustained remission and patients whose disease was progressing, and lymph node repertoires were not examined. Baseline clonality exceeded that of age-matched healthy donors and correlated strongly with circulating CD8+ T-cell counts. Public clonotypes were rare and either shrank or stayed stable during treatment, and the rise in clonality at ibrutinib response reflected expansion of private clonotypes. Clonality increased at ibrutinib response, stayed stable in sustained remission, and fell back toward baseline at progression.

The CDR3 has 15 amino acids, counting the end cysteine and phenylalanine. Only CDR3 DNA remains: 45 bases, in frame from the first base. CDR1 and CDR2 are read off the germline V gene as SGHRS and YFSETQ. Relative to germline, V is missing 1 base and J is missing 8 bases, with 9 bases of the junction outside any gene match. To note about this clone: The antigen it recognizes is unknown. No quality values exist for individual bases; no much larger clone is one base distant.

On a MiSeq, deep resolution sequencing aimed for a depth between 1 in 1 million and 1 in 200,000 T cells, with each clonotype covered around 9.2x on average. TCR beta libraries were generated with the immunoSEQ hsTCRB Kit. On the authors' methods: The data were analyzed with ImmunoSEQ Analyzer and ImmunoSEQ Data Assistant, and V, D and J gene assignments followed IMGT definitions. Clonality, which ranges from 0 to 1, was calculated as one minus the normalized Shannon entropy of productive rearrangement frequencies. Only overrepresented clonotypes making up at least 0.05% of the repertoire of each patient were included in the public clonotype analysis. More than ten repertoires from age-matched healthy donors, obtained from immuneACCESS, served as clonality controls. TCRdb obtained this table from immuneACCESS and retained in-frame rearrangements with V and J assigned. These tables miss some clones; where compared with another copy, unresolved V genes account for less than half of the shortfall, and the remainder is unexplained. From that table come the V and J calls and clone size; the DNA was used to work out D and trimming. In this sample the table shows approximately 200,000 clones, approximately 68% of which occur a single time. The ten largest clones represent roughly an eighth of the sample.

What this sample's time point label stands for: approximately 2 years on ibrutinib. For TCR beta library preparation, about 2 micrograms of genomic DNA were isolated from cryopreserved PBMCs. High-throughput TCR beta sequencing was performed on longitudinal blood samples from CLL patients receiving ibrutinib monotherapy. The patients took part in an open-label, single-center phase 2 trial of ibrutinib monotherapy. The sequence links TRBV5-1 to TRBJ2-1, and 7 junction bases match TRBD1. Sequencing was performed on PBMCs, taken after 24 months of ibrutinib treatment. This TCR was sampled from a human donor with chronic lymphocytic leukemia. The CDR3 region has the sequence CASSLLRTGFHEQFF. The nucleotide sequence reads TGCGCCAGCAGCTTGTTACGGACAGGTTTCCATGAGCAGTTCTTC.